Given below is one TCR beta chain in context. Its antigen is as yet unknown. One end of the junction is discordant with germline, which a read error may explain. This CDR3 has 10 amino acids. Germline V gives CDR1 MNHEY, CDR2 SVGAGI. The PCR ran on 60 Vbeta and 13 Jbeta primers. Generated by immunoSEQ multiplex PCR, the TCRdb table keeps only in-frame clones and is missing some. The table lists some 150,000 clones, about 80% of them singletons. The data stem from a study of cytomegalovirus exposure and HLA in healthy donors. Study outcomes and limitations: The listing of 150 to 200 TCR beta chains classed them as cytomegalovirus-associated.

Sequenced: PBMCs. V usage is TRBV6-5 and J usage is TRBJ2-1; D gene ambiguous. The receptor was derived from a woman in her forties in good health and CMV-seronegative. The CDR3 loop reads CASGYNGQLF. CDR3 in DNA: TGTGCCAGCGGGTACAATGGGCAGCTCTTC.